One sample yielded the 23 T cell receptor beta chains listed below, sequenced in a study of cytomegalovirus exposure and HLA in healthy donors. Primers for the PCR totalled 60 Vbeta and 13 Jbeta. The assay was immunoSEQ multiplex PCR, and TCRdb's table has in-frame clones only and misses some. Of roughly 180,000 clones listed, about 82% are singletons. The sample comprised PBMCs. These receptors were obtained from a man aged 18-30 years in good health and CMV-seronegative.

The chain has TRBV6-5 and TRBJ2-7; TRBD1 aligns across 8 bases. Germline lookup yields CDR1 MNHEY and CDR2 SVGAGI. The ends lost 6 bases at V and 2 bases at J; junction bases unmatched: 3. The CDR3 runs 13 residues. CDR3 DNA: TGTGCCAGCAGAAAGGGACAGGCCTACGAGCAGTACTTC. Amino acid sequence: CASRKGQAYEQYF.

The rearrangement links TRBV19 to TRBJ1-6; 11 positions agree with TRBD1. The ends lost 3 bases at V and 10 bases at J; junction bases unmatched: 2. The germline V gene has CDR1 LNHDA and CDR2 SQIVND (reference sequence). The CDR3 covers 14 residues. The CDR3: CASSIGTGGSPLHF. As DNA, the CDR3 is TGTGCCAGTAGTATTGGGACAGGGGGATCACCCCTCCACTTT.

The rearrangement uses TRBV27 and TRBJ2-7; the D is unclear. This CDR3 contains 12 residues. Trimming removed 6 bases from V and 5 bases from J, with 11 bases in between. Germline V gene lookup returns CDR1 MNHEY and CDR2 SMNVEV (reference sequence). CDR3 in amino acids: CASSRDSDEQYF. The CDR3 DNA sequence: TGTGCCAGCAGCCGAGATAGTGACGAGCAGTACTTC.

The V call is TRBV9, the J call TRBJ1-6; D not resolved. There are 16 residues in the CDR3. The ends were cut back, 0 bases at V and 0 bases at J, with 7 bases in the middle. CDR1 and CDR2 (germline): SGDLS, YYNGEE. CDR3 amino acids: CASSVERDSYNSPLHF. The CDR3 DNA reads TGTGCCAGCAGCGTAGAGCGGGACTCCTATAATTCACCCCTCCACTTT.

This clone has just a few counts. The CDR3 region has the DNA TGTGCCAGCAGTCTCTCACAGGGTCGCACCCTCCACTTT. It encodes CASSLSQGRTLHF. The chain is built from TRBV27 and TRBJ1-6; TRBD1 is a possible D gene (6 bases). The CDR3 consists of 13 residues. V lost 5 bases and J lost 14, with 16 bases in between. The germline gives CDR1 MNHEY, CDR2 SMNVEV (reference sequence).

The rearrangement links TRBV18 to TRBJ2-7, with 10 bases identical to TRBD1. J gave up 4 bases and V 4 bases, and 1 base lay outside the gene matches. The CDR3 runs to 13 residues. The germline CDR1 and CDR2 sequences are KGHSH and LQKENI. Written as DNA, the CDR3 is TGTGCCAGCTCACGGGACAGGGGTTACGAGCAGTACTTC. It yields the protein CASSRDRGYEQYF.

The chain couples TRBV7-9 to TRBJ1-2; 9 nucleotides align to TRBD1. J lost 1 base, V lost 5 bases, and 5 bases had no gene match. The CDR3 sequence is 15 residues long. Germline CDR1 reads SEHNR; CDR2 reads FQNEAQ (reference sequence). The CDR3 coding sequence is TGTGCCAGCAGCAGACAGACAGGGGGTAACTATGGCTACACCTTC. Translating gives CASSRQTGGNYGYTF.

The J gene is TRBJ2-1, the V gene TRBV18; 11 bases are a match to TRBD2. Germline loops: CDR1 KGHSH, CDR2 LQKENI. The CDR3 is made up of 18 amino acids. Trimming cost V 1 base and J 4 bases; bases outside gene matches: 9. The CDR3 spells CASSPLRSSGGPYNEQFF. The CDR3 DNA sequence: TGTGCCAGCTCACCACTCCGATCTAGCGGGGGGCCTTACAATGAGCAGTTCTTC.

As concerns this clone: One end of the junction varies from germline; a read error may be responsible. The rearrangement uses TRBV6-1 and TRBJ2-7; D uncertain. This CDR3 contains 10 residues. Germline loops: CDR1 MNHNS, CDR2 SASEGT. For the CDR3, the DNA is TGTGCCAGCACCTCCCACGAGCAGTACTTC. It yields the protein CASTSHEQYF.

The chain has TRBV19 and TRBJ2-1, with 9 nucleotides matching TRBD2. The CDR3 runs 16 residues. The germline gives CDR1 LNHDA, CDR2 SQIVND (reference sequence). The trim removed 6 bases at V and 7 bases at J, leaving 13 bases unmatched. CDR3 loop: CASRSSGSPLGNEQFF. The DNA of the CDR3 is TGTGCCAGTAGAAGTAGCGGGAGCCCCCTAGGGAATGAGCAGTTCTTC.

For the CDR3, the DNA is TGTGCCTGGAGTGTAGCGGGACGGGGGACCCAGTACTTC. Translating it yields CAWSVAGRGTQYF. The gene calls are TRBV30 and TRBJ2-5; TRBD2 agrees at 7 bases. From germline, CDR1 is GTSNPN and CDR2 SVGIG (reference sequence). This CDR3 comprises 13 residues. Losses at the gene ends were 0 bases for V and 7 bases for J; bases not matched to a gene: 5.

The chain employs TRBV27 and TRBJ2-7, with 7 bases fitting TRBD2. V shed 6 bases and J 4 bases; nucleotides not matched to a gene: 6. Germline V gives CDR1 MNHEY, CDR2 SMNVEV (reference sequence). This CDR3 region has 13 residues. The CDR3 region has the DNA TGTGCCAGCAGAAAGCGGGGTGCTTACGAGCAGTACTTC. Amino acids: CASRKRGAYEQYF.

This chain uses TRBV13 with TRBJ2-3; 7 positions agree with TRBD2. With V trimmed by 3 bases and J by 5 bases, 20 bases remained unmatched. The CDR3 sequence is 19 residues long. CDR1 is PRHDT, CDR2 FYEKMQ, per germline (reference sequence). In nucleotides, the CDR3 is TGTGCCAGCAGCTTTCCCCGAAGACGTGGCGGGAGAATAGGAGATACGCAGTATTTT. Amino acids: CASSFPRRRGGRIGDTQYF.

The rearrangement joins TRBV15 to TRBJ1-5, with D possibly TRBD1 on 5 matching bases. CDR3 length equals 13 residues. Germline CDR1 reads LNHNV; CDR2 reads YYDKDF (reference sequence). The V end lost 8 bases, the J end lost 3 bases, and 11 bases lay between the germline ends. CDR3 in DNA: TGTGCCACCGCAGACAGAATCAATCAGCCCCAGCATTTT. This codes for CATADRINQPQHF.

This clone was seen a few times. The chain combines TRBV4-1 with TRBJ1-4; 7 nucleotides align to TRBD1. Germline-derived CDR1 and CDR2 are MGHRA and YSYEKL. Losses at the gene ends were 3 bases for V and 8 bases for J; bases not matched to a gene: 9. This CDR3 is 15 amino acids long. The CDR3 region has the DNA TGCGCCAGCAGCCAGTCGACAGGGAAGGCCGAAAAACTGTTTTTT. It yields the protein CASSQSTGKAEKLFF.

CDR3 sequence (DNA): TGTGCCAGTAGTATAAAGGGGACAGGGGGCTCCTATTATAGCAATCAGCCCCAGCATTTT. Residues: CASSIKGTGGSYYSNQPQHF. The V gene is TRBV19, the J gene TRBJ1-5; 12 nucleotides agree with TRBD1. In germline, CDR1 is LNHDA, CDR2 SQIVND (reference sequence). The CDR3 is 20 amino acids. V trimming: 2 bases; J trimming: 0 bases; junction bases outside the gene matches: 11.

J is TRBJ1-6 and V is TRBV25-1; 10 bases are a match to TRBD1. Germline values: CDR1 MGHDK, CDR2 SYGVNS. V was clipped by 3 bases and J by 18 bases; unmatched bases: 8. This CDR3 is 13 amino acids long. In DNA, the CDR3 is TGTGCCAGCAGTGAGGGGGACAGGGGCAGGCACCACTTT. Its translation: CASSEGDRGRHHF.

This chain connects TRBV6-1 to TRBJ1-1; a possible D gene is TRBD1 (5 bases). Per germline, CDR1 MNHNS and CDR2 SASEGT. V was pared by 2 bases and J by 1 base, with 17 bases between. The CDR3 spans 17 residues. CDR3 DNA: TGTGCCAGCAGTGAAAGGGGAGGTGGCAGGCCGAACACTGAAGCTTTCTTT. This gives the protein CASSERGGGRPNTEAFF.

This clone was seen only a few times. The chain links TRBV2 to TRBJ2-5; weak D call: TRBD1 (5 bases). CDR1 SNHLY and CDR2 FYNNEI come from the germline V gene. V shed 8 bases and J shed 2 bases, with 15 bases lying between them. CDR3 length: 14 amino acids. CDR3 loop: CASRSGYGQETQYF. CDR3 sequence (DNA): TGTGCCAGCCGCTCAGGGTATGGACAAGAGACCCAGTACTTC.

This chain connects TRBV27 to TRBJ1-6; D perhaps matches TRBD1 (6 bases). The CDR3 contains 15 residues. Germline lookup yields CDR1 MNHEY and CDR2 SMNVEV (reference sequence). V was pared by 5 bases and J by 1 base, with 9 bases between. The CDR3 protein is CASSGRGSYNSPLHF. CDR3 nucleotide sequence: TGTGCCAGCAGTGGCAGGGGTTCCTATAATTCACCCCTCCACTTT.

DNA of the CDR3: TGTGCCAGCAGCGTGGACGGGGGCTCCTATAATTCACCCCTCCACTTT. This encodes CASSVDGGSYNSPLHF. This chain joins TRBV9 and TRBJ1-6, with D possibly being TRBD1 (5 bases). V dropped 2 bases and J dropped 0 bases, with 9 bases sitting between them. The CDR3 sequence is 16 residues long. Germline CDR1 and CDR2: SGDLS and YYNGEE.

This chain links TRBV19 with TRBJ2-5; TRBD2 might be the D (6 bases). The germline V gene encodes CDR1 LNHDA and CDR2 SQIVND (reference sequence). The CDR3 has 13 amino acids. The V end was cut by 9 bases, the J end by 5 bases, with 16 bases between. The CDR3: CASSGGGPETQYF. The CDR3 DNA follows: TGTGCCAGCAGCGGAGGAGGGCCGGAGACCCAGTACTTC.

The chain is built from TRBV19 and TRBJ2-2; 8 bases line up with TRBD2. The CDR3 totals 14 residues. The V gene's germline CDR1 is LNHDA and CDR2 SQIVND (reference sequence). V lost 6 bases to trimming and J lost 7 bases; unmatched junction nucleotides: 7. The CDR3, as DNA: TGTGCCAGTAGACTCGGGGGGGGGCGCGGGGAGCTGTTTTTT. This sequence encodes CASRLGGGRGELFF.